Listed here is a single T cell receptor beta chain. Antigen unknown. Trimming shortened V by 6 bases and J by 4 bases, and 10 bases separated the two germline ends. The CDR3 is made up of 12 amino acids. Germline CDR1 and CDR2: KGHSH and LQKENI. This specimen comes from a study of T cell repertoires in cytomegalovirus infection. Study background: TCR beta signatures that were public indicated CMV infection and matching HLA type. Study conclusions and caveats: Dominating the ex vivo response were HLA-C-restricted CMV-specific TCR beta clonotypes.

TCRdb processed the reads anew with MiXCR; each CDR3 protein has one entry. The table shows about 230,000 distinct CDR3 sequences, with approximately 22% occurring only once. Sequenced material: CD8+ T cells from PBMCs. The V gene is TRBV18, the J gene TRBJ2-7; D remains unclear. The TCR originated in a human donor in good health (CMV status not recorded). Some clones in this sample may be carry-over from other donors' samples. The CDR3 region has the DNA TGTGCCAGCTCTAACGACGGTTACGAGCAGTACTTC. Amino acids: CASSNDGYEQYF.